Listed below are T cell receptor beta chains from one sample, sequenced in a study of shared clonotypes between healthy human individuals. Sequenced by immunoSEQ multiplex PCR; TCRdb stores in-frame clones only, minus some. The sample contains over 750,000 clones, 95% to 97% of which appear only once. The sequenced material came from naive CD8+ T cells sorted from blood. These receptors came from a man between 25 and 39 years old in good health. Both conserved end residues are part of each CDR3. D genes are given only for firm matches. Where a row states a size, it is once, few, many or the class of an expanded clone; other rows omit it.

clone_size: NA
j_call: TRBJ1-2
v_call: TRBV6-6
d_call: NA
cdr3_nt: TGTGCCAGCAGTTACAGGGGGAATGGCTACACCTTC
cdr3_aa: CASSYRGNGYTF

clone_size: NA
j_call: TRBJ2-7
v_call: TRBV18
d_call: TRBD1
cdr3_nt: TGTGCCAGCTCACCTTGGCGCGAGGGACAGAGCTCCTACGAGCAGTACTTC
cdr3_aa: CASSPWREGQSSYEQYF

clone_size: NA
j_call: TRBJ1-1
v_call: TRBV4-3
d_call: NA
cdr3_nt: TGCGCCAGCAGCCAAGATAGAGGCGGGACCCCGCGCACTGAAGCTTTCTTT
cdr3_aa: CASSQDRGGTPRTEAFF

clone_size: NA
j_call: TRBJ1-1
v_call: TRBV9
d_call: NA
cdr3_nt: TGTGCCAGCAGCGCGGGAACAGGGAACACTGAAGCTTTCTTT
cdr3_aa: CASSAGTGNTEAFF

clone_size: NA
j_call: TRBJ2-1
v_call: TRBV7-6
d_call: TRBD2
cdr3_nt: TGTGCCAGCAGTCTACTAGCGGGAGGTTTTAATGAGCAGTTCTTC
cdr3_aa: CASSLLAGGFNEQFF

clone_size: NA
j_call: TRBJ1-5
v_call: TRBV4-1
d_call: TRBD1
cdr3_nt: TGCGCCAGCAGCCAAGATCGACAGGGCGGTCAGCCCCAGCATTTT
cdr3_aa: CASSQDRQGGQPQHF

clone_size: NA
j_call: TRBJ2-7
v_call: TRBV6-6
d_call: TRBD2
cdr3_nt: TGTGCCAGCAGTTACCCCAGCGGGAGGGGGTACGAGCAGTACTTC
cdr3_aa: CASSYPSGRGYEQYF

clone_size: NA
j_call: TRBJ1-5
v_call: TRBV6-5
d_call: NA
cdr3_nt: TGTGCCAGCAGTCCACCGGGGGGGCAGCCCCAGCATTTT
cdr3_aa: CASSPPGGQPQHF

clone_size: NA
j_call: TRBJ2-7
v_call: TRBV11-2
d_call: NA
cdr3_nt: TGTGCCAGCAGCACCCTCGGGACGACCTACGAGCAGTACTTC
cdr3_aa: CASSTLGTTYEQYF

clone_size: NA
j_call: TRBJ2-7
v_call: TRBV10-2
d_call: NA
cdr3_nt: TGCGCCAGCAGCGACGTGGGGCCTCGGATTACCTACGAGCAGTACTTC
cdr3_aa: CASSDVGPRITYEQYF

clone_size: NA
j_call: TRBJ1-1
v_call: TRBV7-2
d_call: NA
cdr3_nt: TGTGCCAGCAGCCCCCAGGGGTCGGGGTTGACTGAAGCTTTCTTT
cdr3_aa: CASSPQGSGLTEAFF

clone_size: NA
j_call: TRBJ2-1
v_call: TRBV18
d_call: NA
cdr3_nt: TGTGCCAGCTCACCACCGACAGGACAGACACTCAATGAGCAGTTCTTC
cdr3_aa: CASSPPTGQTLNEQFF

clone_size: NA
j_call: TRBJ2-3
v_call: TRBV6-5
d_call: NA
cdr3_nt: TGTGCCAGCAGTTACGAATATATTTCAGATACGCAGTATTTT
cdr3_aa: CASSYEYISDTQYF

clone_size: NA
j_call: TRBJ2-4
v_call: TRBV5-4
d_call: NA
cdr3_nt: TGTGCCAGCAGCTTGGAAGGGTTGGGACTAGCCAAAAACATTCAGTACTTC
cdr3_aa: CASSLEGLGLAKNIQYF

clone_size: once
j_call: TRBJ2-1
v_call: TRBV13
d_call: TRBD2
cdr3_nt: TGTGCCAGCAGGTTTAGCGGGGAACTCCACAATGAGCAGTTCTTC
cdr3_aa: CASRFSGELHNEQFF

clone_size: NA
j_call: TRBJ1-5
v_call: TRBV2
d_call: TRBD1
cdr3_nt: TGTGCCATTAGGACTGAGAGACAGGGGGCACTTCAGCCCCAGCATTTT
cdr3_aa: CAIRTERQGALQPQHF

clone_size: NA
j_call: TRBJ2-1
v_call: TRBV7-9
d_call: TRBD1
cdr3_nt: TGTGCCAGCAGCGTCCAACCGGGACAGGGGACCCATGAGCAGTTCTTC
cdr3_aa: CASSVQPGQGTHEQFF

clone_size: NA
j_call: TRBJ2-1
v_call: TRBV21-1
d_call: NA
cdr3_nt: TGTGCCAGCAGCCCGGGACAGGGGGCGCGCGATGAGCAGTTCTTC
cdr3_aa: CASSPGQGARDEQFF

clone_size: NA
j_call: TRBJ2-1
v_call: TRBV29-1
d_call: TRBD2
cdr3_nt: TGCAGCGTCGCCGGGACTAGCGGGAGCTACTCCTACAATGAGCAGTTCTTC
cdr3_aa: CSVAGTSGSYSYNEQFF

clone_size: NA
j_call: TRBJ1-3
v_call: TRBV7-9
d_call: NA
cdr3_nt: TGTGCCAGCACCCCACCGCAGGCGAGTGACACCATATATTTT
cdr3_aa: CASTPPQASDTIYF

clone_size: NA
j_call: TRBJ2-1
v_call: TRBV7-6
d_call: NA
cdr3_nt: TGTGCCAGCAGCTTAATCCGGCCGCCCGCCGACAATGAGCAGTTCTTC
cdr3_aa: CASSLIRPPADNEQFF

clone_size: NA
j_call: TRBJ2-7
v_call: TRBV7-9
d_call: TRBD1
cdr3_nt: TGTGCCAGCAGTTCTGCGGGGACAGGGGCGTACGAGCAGTACTTC
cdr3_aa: CASSSAGTGAYEQYF

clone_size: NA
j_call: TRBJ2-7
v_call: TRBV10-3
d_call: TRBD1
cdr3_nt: TGTGCCACTAGGACAGGGGGCTACGAGCAGTACTTC
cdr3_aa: CATRTGGYEQYF

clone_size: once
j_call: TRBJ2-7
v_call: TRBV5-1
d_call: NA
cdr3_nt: TGCGCCAGCAGCTTAAAAATGCCGACCTACGAGCAGTACTTC
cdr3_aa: CASSLKMPTYEQYF

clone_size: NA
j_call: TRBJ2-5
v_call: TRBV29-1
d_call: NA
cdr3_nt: TGCAGCGTGTCCTGGGAGACCCAGTACTTC
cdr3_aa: CSVSWETQYF

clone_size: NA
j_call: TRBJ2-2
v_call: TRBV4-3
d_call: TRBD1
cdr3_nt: TGCGCCAGCAGCCAGGGACGAATACAGGGGGCCCGGACCGGGGAGCTGTTTTTT
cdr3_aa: CASSQGRIQGARTGELFF

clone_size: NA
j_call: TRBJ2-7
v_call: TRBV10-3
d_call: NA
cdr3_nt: TGTGCCATCAGTGATATGTCCGAGACCTACGAGCAGTACTTC
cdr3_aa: CAISDMSETYEQYF

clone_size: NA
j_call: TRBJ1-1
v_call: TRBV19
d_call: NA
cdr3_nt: TGTGCCAGTAAGACGGAAACAAAAGCTTTCTTT
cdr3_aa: CASKTETKAFF

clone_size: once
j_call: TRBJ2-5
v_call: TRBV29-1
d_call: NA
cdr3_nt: TGCGAGGGCTGGCAAGAGACCCAGTACTTC
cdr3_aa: CEGWQETQYF

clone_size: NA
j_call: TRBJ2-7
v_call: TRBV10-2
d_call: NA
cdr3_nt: TGCGCCAGCCGCTCGGTAGCGGAAGACGAGCAGTACTTC
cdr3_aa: CASRSVAEDEQYF

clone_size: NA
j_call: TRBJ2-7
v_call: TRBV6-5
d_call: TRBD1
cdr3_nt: TGTGCCAGCAGTTACCCAACCCGGGACAGGGGCTACGAGCAGTACTTC
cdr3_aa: CASSYPTRDRGYEQYF

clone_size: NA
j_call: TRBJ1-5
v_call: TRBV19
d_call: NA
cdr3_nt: TGTGCCAGTAGTATGGACAAGCTTAGCAATCAGCCCCAGCATTTT
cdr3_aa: CASSMDKLSNQPQHF

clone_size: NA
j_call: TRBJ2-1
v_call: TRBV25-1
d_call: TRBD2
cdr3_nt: TGTGCCAGACCCGGGACTAGCGGGAACGGCAATGAGCAGTTCTTC
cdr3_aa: CARPGTSGNGNEQFF